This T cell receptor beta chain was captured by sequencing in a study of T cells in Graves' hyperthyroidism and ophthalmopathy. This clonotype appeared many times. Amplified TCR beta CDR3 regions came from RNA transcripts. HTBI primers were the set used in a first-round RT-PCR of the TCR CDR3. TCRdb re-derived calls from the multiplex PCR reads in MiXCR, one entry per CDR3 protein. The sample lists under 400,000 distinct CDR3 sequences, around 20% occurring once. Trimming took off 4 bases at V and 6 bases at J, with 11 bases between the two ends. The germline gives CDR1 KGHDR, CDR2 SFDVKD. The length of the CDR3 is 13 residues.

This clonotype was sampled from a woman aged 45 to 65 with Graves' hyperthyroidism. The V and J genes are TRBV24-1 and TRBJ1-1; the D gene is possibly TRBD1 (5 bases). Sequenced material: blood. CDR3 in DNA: TGTGCCACCAGTGAGTTCGACAGCGCTGAAGCTTTCTTT. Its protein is CATSEFDSAEAFF.